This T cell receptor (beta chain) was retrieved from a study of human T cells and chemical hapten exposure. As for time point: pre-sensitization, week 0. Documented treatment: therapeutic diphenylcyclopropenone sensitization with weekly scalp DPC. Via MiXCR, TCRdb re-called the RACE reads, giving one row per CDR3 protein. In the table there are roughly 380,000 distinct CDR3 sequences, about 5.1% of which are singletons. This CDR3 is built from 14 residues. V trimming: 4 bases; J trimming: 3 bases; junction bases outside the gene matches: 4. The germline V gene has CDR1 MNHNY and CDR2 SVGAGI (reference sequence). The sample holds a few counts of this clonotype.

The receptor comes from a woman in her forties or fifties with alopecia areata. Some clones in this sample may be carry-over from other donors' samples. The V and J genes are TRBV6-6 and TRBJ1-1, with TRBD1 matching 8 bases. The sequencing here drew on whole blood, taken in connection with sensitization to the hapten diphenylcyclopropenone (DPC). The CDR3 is CASSFQTGDTEAFF. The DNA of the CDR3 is TGTGCCAGCAGTTTCCAGACAGGGGACACTGAAGCTTTCTTT.